The TCR beta chain described here comes from a study of blood T cell repertoires in COVID-19. About the study: Sites across the United States, Italy and Spain contributed samples from acute and convalescent COVID-19. From T cells, B-cell-depleted T cells, or PBMCs came the material, which was cDNA or gDNA.

Germline V gene lookup returns CDR1 MGHDK and CDR2 SYGVNS. The CDR3 length is 14 residues. V lost 6 bases, J lost 4 bases, and 12 bases lay in between. Original handling: Scientists estimated how many nucleated cells there were by amplifying reference gene primers. Repertoires were generated with immunoSEQ multiplex PCR, while TCRdb's copy carries only in-frame clones and drops some. V, J and clone size reflect that table, while D and trimming were determined from the DNA. Here the sample spans approximately 76,000 clones, roughly 86% being singletons. Sequenced material: peripheral blood. The gene calls are TRBV25-1 and TRBJ1-4; unclear D gene. The TCR sequence derives from a woman in her sixties or seventies with acute or convalescent COVID-19. CDR3 loop: CASSRDGYNEKLFF. The CDR3 region has the DNA TGTGCCAGCAGCCGTGACGGGTATAATGAAAAACTGTTTTTT.